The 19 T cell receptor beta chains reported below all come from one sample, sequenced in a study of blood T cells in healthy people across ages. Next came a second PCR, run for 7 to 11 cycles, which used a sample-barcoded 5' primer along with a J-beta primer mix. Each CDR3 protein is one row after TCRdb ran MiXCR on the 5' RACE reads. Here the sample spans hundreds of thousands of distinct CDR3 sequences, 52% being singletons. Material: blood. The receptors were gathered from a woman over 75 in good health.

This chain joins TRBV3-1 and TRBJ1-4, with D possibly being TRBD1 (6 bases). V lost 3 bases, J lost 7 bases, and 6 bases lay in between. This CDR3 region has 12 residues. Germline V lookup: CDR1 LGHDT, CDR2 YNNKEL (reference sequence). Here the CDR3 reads CASSHRGEKLFF. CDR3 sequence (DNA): TGTGCCAGCAGCCACAGGGGTGAAAAACTGTTTTTT. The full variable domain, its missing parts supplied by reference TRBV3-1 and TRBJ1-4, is DTAVSQTPKYLVTQMGNDKSIKCEQNLGHDTMYWYKQDSKKFLKIMFSYNNKELIINETVPNRFSPKSPDKAHLNLHINSLELGDSAVYFCASSHRGEKLFFGSGTQLSVL.

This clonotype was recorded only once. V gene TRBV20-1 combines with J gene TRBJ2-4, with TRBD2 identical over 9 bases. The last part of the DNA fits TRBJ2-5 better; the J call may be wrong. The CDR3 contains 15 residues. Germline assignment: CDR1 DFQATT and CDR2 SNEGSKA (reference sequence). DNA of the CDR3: TGCAGTGCTACTATAGCGGGGGCCGAGTGGGAGACCCAGTACTTC. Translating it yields CSATIAGAEWETQYF.

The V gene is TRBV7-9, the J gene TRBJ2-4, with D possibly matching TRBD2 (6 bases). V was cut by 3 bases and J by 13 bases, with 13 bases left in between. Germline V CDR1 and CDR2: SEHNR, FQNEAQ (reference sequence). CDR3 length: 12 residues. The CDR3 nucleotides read TGTGCCAGCAGCTTCACCCCGGGAGAGCAGTACTTC. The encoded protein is CASSFTPGEQYF.

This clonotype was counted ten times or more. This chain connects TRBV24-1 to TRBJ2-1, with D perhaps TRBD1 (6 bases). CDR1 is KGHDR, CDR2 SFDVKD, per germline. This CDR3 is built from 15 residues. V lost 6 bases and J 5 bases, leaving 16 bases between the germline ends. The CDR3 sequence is CATSPGTTGNNEQFF. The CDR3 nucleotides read TGTGCCACCAGTCCCGGGACCACAGGGAACAATGAGCAGTTCTTC.

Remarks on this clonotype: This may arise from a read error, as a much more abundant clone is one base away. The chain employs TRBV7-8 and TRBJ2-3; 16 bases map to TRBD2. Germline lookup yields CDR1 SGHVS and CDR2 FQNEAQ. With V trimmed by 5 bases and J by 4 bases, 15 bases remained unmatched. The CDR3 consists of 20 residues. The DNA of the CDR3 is TGTGCCAGCAGCGTTGGGACTAGCGGGGGGGCCGGTCCTGTTTCAGATACGCAGTATTTT. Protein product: CASSVGTSGGAGPVSDTQYF.

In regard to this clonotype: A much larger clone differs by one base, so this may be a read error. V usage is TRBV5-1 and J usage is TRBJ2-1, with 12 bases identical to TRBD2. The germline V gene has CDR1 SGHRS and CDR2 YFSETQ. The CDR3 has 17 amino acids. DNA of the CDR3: TGCGCCAGCAGCACGACTCAAGGGACTAGCGGGTACAATGGGCAGTTCTTC. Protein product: CASSTTQGTSGYNGQFF.

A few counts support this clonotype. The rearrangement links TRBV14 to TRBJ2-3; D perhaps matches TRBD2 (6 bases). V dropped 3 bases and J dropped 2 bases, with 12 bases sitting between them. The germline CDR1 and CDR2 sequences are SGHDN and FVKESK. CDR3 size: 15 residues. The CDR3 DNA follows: TGTGCCAGCAGCCAGGGGACTTACACCACAGATACGCAGTATTTT. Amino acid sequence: CASSQGTYTTDTQYF.

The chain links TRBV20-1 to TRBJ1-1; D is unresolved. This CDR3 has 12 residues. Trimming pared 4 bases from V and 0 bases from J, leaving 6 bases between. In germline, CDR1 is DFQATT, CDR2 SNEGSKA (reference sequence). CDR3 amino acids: CSANTVNTEAFF. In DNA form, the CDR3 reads TGCAGTGCTAATACAGTGAACACTGAAGCTTTCTTT.

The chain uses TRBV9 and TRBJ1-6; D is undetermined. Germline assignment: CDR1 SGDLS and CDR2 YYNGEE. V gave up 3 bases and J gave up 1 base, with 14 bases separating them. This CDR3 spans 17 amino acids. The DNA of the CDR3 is TGTGCCAGCAGCGCAACCCTCGGATCGTCCTATAATTCACCCCTCCACTTT. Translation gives CASSATLGSSYNSPLHF.

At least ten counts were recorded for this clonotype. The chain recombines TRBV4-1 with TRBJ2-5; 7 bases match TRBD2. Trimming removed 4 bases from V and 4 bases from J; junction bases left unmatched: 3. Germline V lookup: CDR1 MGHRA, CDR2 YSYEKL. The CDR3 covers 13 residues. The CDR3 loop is CASSRLAGETQYF. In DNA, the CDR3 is TGCGCCAGCAGCCGCTTAGCGGGAGAGACCCAGTACTTC.

The DNA of the CDR3 is TGTGCCAGCAGCCACAGGGGGCGATTTATGGCAGATACGCAGTATTTT. Encoded protein: CASSHRGRFMADTQYF. The chain recombines TRBV7-6 with TRBJ2-3; 9 bases agree with TRBD1. The trim removed 5 bases at V and 4 bases at J, leaving 10 bases unmatched. Germline V gene data show CDR1 as SGHVS and CDR2 as FNYEAQ. The CDR3 loop spans 16 amino acids.

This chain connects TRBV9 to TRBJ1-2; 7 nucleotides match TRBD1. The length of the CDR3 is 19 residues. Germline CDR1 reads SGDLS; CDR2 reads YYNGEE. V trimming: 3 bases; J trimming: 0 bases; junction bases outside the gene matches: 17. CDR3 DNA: TGTGCCAGCAGCGCATCTTTGGGACAGCCGCATCACCCTAACTATGGCTACACCTTC. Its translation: CASSASLGQPHHPNYGYTF.

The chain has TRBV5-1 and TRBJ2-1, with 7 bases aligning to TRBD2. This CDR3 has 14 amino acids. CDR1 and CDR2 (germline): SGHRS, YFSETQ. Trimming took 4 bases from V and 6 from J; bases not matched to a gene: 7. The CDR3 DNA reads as TGCGCCAGCAGCGTCGGCGGGAGAGGCAATGAGCAGTTCTTC. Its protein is CASSVGGRGNEQFF. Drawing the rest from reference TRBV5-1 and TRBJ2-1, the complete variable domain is KAGVTQTPRYLIKTRGQQVTLSCSPISGHRSVSWYQQTPGQGLQFLFEYFSETQRNKGNFPGRFSGRQFSNSRSEMNVSTLELGDSALYLCASSVGGRGNEQFFGPGTRLTVL.

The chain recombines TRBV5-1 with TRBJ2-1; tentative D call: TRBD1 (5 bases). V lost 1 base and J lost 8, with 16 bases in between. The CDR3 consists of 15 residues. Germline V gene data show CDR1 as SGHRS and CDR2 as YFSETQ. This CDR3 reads CASSLRVGQGDEQFF. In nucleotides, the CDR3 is TGCGCCAGCAGCTTGCGAGTCGGCCAGGGCGATGAGCAGTTCTTC.

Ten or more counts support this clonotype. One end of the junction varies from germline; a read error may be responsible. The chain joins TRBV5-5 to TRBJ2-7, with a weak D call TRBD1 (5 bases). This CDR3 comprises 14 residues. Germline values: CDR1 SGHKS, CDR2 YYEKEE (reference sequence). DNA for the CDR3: TGTGCCAGCCAGAAACAGGCATCCTCCGACGAGCAGTACTTC. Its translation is CASQKQASSDEQYF. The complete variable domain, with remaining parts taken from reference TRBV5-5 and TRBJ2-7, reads DAGVTQSPTHLIKTRGQQVTLRCSPISGHKSVSWYQQVLGQGPQFIFQYYEKEERGRGNFPDRFSARQFPNYSSELNVNALLLGDSALYLCASQKQASSDEQYFGPGTRLTVT.

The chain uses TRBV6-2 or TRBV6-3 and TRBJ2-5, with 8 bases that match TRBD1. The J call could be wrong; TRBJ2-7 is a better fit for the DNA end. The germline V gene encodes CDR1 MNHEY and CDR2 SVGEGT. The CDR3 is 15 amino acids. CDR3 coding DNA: TGTGCCAGCAGGCCGCTCCGGGACAGGCGATACGAGCAGTACTTC. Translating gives CASRPLRDRRYEQYF.

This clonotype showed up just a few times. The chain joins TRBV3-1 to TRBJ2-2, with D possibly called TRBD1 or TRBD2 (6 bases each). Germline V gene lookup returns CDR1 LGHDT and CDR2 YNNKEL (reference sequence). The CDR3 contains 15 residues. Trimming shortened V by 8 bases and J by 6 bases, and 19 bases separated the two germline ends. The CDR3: CASQPSSGGPGELFF. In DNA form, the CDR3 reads TGTGCCAGCCAGCCTTCATCTGGGGGGCCCGGGGAGCTGTTTTTT.

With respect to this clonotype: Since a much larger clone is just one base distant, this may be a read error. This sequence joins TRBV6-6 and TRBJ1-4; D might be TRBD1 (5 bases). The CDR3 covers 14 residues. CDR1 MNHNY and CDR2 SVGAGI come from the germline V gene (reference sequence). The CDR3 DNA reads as TGTGCCAGCAGTGACTCCCCGGGGGATGAAAAACTGTTTTTT. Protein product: CASSDSPGDEKLFF.

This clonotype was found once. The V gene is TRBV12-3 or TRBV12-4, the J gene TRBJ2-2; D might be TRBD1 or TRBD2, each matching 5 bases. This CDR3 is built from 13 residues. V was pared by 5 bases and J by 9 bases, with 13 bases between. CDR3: CASSKRGPRELFF. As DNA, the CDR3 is TGTGCCAGCAGTAAGAGGGGCCCCAGGGAGCTGTTTTTT.